This entry features one T cell receptor (beta chain) sequence. Antigen unknown. CDR3 length equals 13 residues. The V gene's germline CDR1 is SEHNR and CDR2 FQNEAQ (reference sequence). V gave up 3 bases and J gave up 5 bases, with 9 bases separating them. Expressed TCRB transcripts were sequenced after all isolated RNA was converted to cDNA. TCRdb's table, derived via immunoSEQ multiplex PCR, lists solely in-frame clones and lacks some. The data contain 200,000 to 300,000 clones, about 15% of them singletons. The sample originates from a study of beta chain features in type 1 diabetes. As for the study in general: Examined across all samples were 90 million to 130 million sorted cells.

Findings and limits, study-wide: cDNA sequencing could over-represent cells with high TCR expression. Within each of all four CD4+ subsets, Type 1 diabetes patients had TCRB CDR3s that were moderately but significantly shorter.

Sequencing input: naive CD4+ T cells from blood. This receptor was obtained from a man aged 30 to 39 with type 1 diabetes. The gene calls are TRBV7-9 and TRBJ2-3, with D maybe TRBD2 (6 bases). The CDR3, as DNA: TGTGCCAGCAGCTTGGAGGAGGGAGATACGCAGTATTTT. Its protein is CASSLEEGDTQYF.